This T cell receptor (beta chain) originates from a study of blood T cell repertoires in COVID-19. Libraries were prepared by immunoSEQ multiplex PCR; TCRdb keeps only in-frame clonotypes and omits some of them. The sample yields some 300,000 clones, about nine tenths seen once. The ends were cut back, 6 bases at V and 5 bases at J, with 17 bases in the middle. The CDR3 is made up of 15 amino acids. CDR1 is KGHSH, CDR2 LQKENI, per germline. The source material was PBMCs or T cells enriched from blood (not recorded which). The receptor was isolated from a woman aged 25 to 39 who had recovered from COVID-19. The chain combines TRBV18 with TRBJ2-1; D is perhaps TRBD2 (6 bases). CDR3 sequence: CASSPRELKNNEQFF. The CDR3 coding sequence is TGTGCCAGCTCCCCTCGGGAGTTGAAAAACAATGAGCAGTTCTTC.